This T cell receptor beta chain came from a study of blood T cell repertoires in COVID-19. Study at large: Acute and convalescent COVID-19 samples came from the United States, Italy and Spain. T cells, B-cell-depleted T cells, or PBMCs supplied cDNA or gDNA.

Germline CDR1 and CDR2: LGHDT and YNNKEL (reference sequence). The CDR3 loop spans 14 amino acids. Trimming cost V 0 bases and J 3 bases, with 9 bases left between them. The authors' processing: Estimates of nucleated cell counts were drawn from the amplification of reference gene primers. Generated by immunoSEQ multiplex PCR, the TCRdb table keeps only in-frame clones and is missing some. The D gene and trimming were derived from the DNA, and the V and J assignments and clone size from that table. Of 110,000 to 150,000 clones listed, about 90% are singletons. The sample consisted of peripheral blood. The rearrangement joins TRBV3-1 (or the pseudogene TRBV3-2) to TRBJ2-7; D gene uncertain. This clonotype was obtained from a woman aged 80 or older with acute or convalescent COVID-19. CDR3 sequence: CASSQDRVNYEQYF. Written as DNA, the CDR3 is TGTGCCAGCAGCCAAGATCGGGTAAACTACGAGCAGTACTTC.